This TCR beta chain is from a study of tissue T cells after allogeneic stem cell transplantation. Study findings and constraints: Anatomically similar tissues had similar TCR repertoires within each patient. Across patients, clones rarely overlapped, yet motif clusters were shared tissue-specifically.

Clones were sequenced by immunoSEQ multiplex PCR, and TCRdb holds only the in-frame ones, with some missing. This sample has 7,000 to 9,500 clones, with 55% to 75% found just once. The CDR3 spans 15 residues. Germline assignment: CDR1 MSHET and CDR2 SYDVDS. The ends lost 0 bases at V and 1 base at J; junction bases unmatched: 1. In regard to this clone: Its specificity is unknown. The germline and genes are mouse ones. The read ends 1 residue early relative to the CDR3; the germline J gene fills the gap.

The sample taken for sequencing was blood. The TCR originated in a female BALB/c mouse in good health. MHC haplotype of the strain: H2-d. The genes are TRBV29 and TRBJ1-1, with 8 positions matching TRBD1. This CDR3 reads CASSLSTGVNTEVFF. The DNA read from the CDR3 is TGTGCTAGCAGTTTATCGACAGGGGTGAACACAGAAGTCTTC.